Sequencing of this T cell receptor beta chain was carried out in a study of T cells in Graves' hyperthyroidism and ophthalmopathy (dated by TCRdb to the late 2010s). Background on the whole study: Peripheral blood was collected at initial diagnosis, before any treatment. Prospective prediction of ophthalmopathy was tested in an independent validation cohort of under 20 hyperthyroidism patients and 15 to 17 patients who later progressed to ophthalmopathy. To identify distinguishing TCR V-J signatures, a discovery cohort of about 95 patients was used, comprising 43 with Graves' ophthalmopathy and 57 with stable Graves' hyperthyroidism. Thyroid tissue and blood T-cell repertoires from roughly 6 Graves' hyperthyroidism patients were also compared in the study. The paper describes TCR Vbeta CDR3 sequencing of 140 or so peripheral blood samples, made up of around 41 ophthalmopathy patients, 70 to 80 hyperthyroidism patients and around 17 progressor patients. After blood sampling, hyperthyroidism patients were treated with methimazole at a starting dose of 30 mg daily, and ophthalmopathy patients were treated with high-dose intravenous methylprednisolone. The approximately 100 discovery patients were divided at random into training and test sets in a 7:3 ratio.

Graves' hyperthyroidism was defined as stable when no progression to ophthalmopathy occurred over 18 months of follow-up. The hyperthyroidism patients were between 18 and 65 years old and newly diagnosed, with a disease duration of less than 2 months. The study excluded patients with uncontrolled infections, other autoimmune diseases, pregnancy or lactation. Diagnoses were based on clinical symptoms, serum thyroxine and TRAb, thyroid ultrasound and orbital computed tomography. PBMCs were separated from roughly 10 ml of fresh peripheral blood using Ficoll-Paque density gradient centrifugation. Total RNA was extracted using Trizol reagent, and RNA quality was assessed on an Agilent 2100 Bioanalyzer. In its sample, this clonotype was seen a few times. Its antigen is currently not known. Per-base qualities were not stored, and no clone one base away is much larger. TCR beta CDR3 regions were amplified from RNA transcripts. The TCR CDR3 was subjected to a first round of RT-PCR using the HTBI primer set and the Qiagen OneStep RT-PCR kit. Libraries were constructed in a second round of multiplex PCR, after which size selection and purification were carried out. The libraries were sequenced on an Illumina HiSeq2000 using paired-end 100 bp reads. In the original analysis: SOAPnuke was used to process the raw data, throwing out any read that contained adapters or uncalled bases, had a mean Phred below 15, or lacked an exact constant-primer or identifier match. High-quality paired reads were merged with COPE v1.2.5, and unique nucleotide sequences were defined as clonotypes. MiTCR v1.1 was used to align the clonotypes against IMGT TRBV, TRBD and TRBJ reference segments. The analysis included only V-J combinations with a frequency above 0.0001, which together covered approximately 99% of the repertoires. A TCS score was defined as the ratio between F50 (clonal expansion) and ExV (chaos), using BLOSUM62-based TCRdist between CDR3 peptides within each V-J. Welch's t-statistics and random forest reduced some 510 V-J features to 10 to 15, which were used in a naive Bayes classifier (R e1071). TCRdb handled the public reads itself, with Q25 trimming in fastp and clone calling in MiXCR, and kept productive beta chains. Rows matching on CDR3 protein sequence are summarized as one entry with the most common DNA and genes. TCRdb, rather than the study authors, made the V and J calls. The sample profile shows 380,000 or so distinct CDR3 sequences; 14% of them were found once. The ten largest clones capture just under 25% of the sample.

The germline V gene specifies SGHTA as CDR1 and FQGTGA as CDR2. V trim: 4 bases; J trim: 1 base; unmatched bases: 5. The CDR3, from cysteine to phenylalanine, totals 16 residues. CDR3 DNA only is kept here, 48 bases in frame from base 1. What the research found in general, with its limitations: Most expanded thyroid clonotypes (frequency above 0.001) were also detected in blood, a finding suggesting that blood repertoires may reflect thyroid immune responses. A 13 V-J signature model separated ophthalmopathy from stable hyperthyroidism, with around 91% sensitivity and 81.08% specificity in cross-validation and 80%/75% in testing. No statistical method was used to fix the sample size in advance, and group allocation was not hidden from the investigators. During validation, the model predicted progression to ophthalmopathy a median of around six months ahead of onset, with just under 71% sensitivity and less than 85% specificity.

The TCR sequence derives from a woman aged 25 to 45 with Graves' hyperthyroidism. Sequences were obtained from blood. The V and J genes are TRBV7-3 and TRBJ2-1, with 9 bases matching TRBD2. The encoded CDR3 is CASSYVAGESYNEQFF. The sequenced DNA: TGTGCCAGCAGCTATGTAGCGGGAGAGTCCTACAATGAGCAGTTCTTC. The variable domain in full, with residues beyond the CDR3 obtained from the reference TRBV7-3 and TRBJ2-1 genes, is GAGVSQTPSNKVTEKGKYVELRCDPISGHTALYWYRQSLGQGPEFLIYFQGTGAADDSGLPNDRFFAVRPEGSVSTLKIQRTERGDSAVYLCASSYVAGESYNEQFFGPGTRLTVL.